This T cell receptor (beta chain) was documented in a study of molecular identifiers for immune sequencing clone quantification. This clonotype appeared a few times. The junction shows a germline mismatch at one end, possibly a read error. CDR1 is SQVTM and CDR2 is ANQGSEA in the germline V gene. This CDR3 contains 11 residues. TCRdb processed the PCR reads anew with MiXCR; each CDR3 protein has one entry. The data show around 460,000 distinct CDR3 sequences, under 30% seen once. The chain has TRBV29-1 and TRBJ2-1, with 9 bases matching TRBD2. The specimen sequenced was naive CD8+ T cells from blood, with Jurkat cell RNA spiked in. Subset of the sample: FACS-sorted CD8+CD4-CCR7+CD45RA+ naive T cells. This sequence was found in a human donor in good health. Some libraries in this study had Jurkat cell RNA spiked in. CDR3 loop: CSVEPGTSTSF. CDR3 nucleotide sequence: TGCAGCGTTGAACCCGGGACTAGCACATCCTTC.